This is a list of T cell receptor beta chains from one sample in a study of regulatory T cells in long-lasting Graves disease. TCRdb itself ran the multiplex PCR reads through MiXCR, one entry per CDR3 protein. In the table there are 360,000 or so distinct CDR3 sequences, 20% to 25% of which are singletons. The sequencing here drew on peripheral blood mononuclear cells (PBMCs), taken when the disease was refractory, from a patient treated with antithyroid drugs. Every receptor here comes from a woman aged 40 to 50 with Graves disease. Both conserved end residues are part of each CDR3. D genes are given only for firm matches. Only part of the rows carry a size: once, few, many, or a class if the clone is expanded.

>NA|TRBV2|many|TRBJ2-5
CASSEVEGEETQYF
TGTGCCAGCAGTGAGGTTGAGGGGGAAGAGACCCAGTACTTC
>TRBD1|TRBV5-8|few|TRBJ1-2
CASSPSGTEGYTF
TGTGCCAGCAGCCCCTCCGGGACAGAAGGCTACACCTTC
>NA|TRBV5-1|NA|TRBJ1-1
CASSRDTLNTEAFF
TGCGCCAGCTCCCGGGACACACTTAACACTGAAGCTTTCTTT
>TRBD1|TRBV12-3/TRBV12-4|NA|TRBJ2-2
CASSSWDRRGELFF
TGTGCCAGCAGTTCCTGGGACAGACGCGGGGAGCTGTTTTTT
>NA|TRBV28|many|TRBJ1-1
CASSFHRSNTEAFF
TGTGCCAGCAGTTTTCACAGGTCGAACACTGAAGCTTTCTTT
>NA|TRBV9|NA|TRBJ2-7
CASSVVEGYEQYF
TGTGCCAGCAGCGTAGTTGAGGGCTACGAGCAGTACTTC
>NA|TRBV29-1|many|TRBJ2-7
CSVVNDALGRRAEQYF
TGCAGCGTAGTTAATGACGCCTTGGGTAGGAGAGCCGAGCAGTACTTC
>NA|TRBV2|many|TRBJ2-3
CASSDRTVTDTQYF
TGTGCCAGCAGTGACCGCACAGTCACAGATACGCAGTATTTT
>NA|TRBV27|NA|TRBJ2-1
CASRPARDNEQFF
TGTGCCAGCAGGCCGGCGAGGGACAATGAGCAGTTCTTC
>NA|TRBV12-3/TRBV12-4|many|TRBJ1-1
CASTPGQGREAFF
TGTGCCAGCACCCCAGGTCAGGGGCGGGAAGCTTTCTTT
>NA|TRBV5-1|NA|TRBJ2-3
CASSYDPDTQYF
TGCGCCAGCAGTTATGACCCAGATACGCAGTATTTT
>NA|TRBV15|many|TRBJ2-7
CATSRDRASYEQYF
TGTGCCACCAGCAGAGACAGGGCGTCCTACGAGCAGTACTTC
>NA|TRBV5-1|few|TRBJ2-2
CASSTLTGRGANTGELFF
TGCGCCAGCAGCACGTTAACAGGGCGAGGAGCGAACACCGGGGAGCTGTTTTTT
>NA|TRBV3-1|NA|TRBJ1-6
CASSQVGSPLHF
TGTGCCAGCAGCCAAGTCGGGTCACCCCTCCACTTT
>NA|TRBV5-1|many|TRBJ2-7
CASSHPGHIYEQYF
TGCGCCAGCAGTCATCCGGGACACATCTACGAGCAGTACTTC
>NA|TRBV4-1|NA|TRBJ1-5
CASSLPAEGYSNQPQHF
TGCGCCAGCAGCCTCCCCGCGGAAGGGTATAGCAATCAGCCCCAGCATTTT
>NA|TRBV9|NA|TRBJ2-5
CASSGLSQETQYF
TGTGCCAGCAGCGGACTTTCCCAAGAGACCCAGTACTTC
>NA|TRBV7-3|many|TRBJ1-2
CASSLQPGSGYTF
TGTGCCAGCAGCTTACAACCAGGGAGTGGCTACACCTTC
>NA|TRBV2|many|TRBJ1-6
CASSATGTQLGTPLHF
TGTGCCAGCAGTGCAACCGGGACGCAGCTCGGCACACCCCTCCACTTT
>TRBD2|TRBV2|few|TRBJ2-1
CASSLPSGRAEQFF
TGTGCCAGCAGCTTGCCTAGCGGGAGGGCTGAGCAGTTCTTC
>TRBD2|TRBV20-1|NA|TRBJ2-1
CSAMGAGGPRQMNEQFF
TGCAGTGCTATGGGAGCGGGAGGGCCGAGGCAAATGAATGAGCAGTTCTTC
>NA|TRBV5-6|few|TRBJ1-1
CASSWGLRNTEAFF
TGTGCCAGCAGCTGGGGACTCCGGAACACTGAAGCTTTCTTT
>TRBD2|TRBV7-6|NA|TRBJ2-2
CASSPTPRLAGLTGELFF
TGTGCCAGCAGCCCCACACCCAGACTAGCGGGCCTCACCGGGGAGCTGTTTTTT
>NA|TRBV15|NA|TRBJ1-1
CATSRDPHPNTEAFF
TGTGCCACCAGCAGAGATCCCCACCCGAACACTGAAGCTTTCTTT
>NA|TRBV19|NA|TRBJ1-3
CASSIGGQRSGNTIYF
TGTGCCAGTAGTATAGGTGGACAGCGCTCTGGAAACACCATATATTTT
>NA|TRBV27|NA|TRBJ1-5
CASSTRGLNQPQHF
TGTGCCAGCAGTACACGGGGCTTAAATCAGCCCCAGCATTTT
>TRBD1|TRBV5-1|NA|TRBJ2-2
CASSFLLDRANTGELFF
TGCGCCAGCAGCTTCCTGTTGGACAGGGCAAACACCGGGGAGCTGTTTTTT
>NA|TRBV10-3|NA|TRBJ1-5
CAISGSNQPQHF
TGTGCCATCAGTGGCAGCAATCAGCCCCAGCATTTT
>NA|TRBV11-2|many|TRBJ2-7
CASSQATAPYEQYF
TGTGCCAGCAGCCAGGCTACAGCCCCCTACGAGCAGTACTTC
>NA|TRBV2|many|TRBJ2-5
CASSEGGGGLETQYF
TGTGCCAGCAGTGAAGGCGGAGGGGGTTTGGAGACCCAGTACTTC
>NA|TRBV10-3|many|TRBJ2-7
CATGSSYEQYF
TGTGCCACAGGTAGCTCCTACGAGCAGTACTTC
>TRBD1|TRBV20-1|many|TRBJ1-4
CSATGQGYEKLFF
TGCAGTGCTACGGGACAGGGTTATGAAAAACTGTTTTTT
>TRBD1|TRBV6-2/TRBV6-3|NA|TRBJ1-1
CASSRTHYLRDRGLYSEAFF
TGTGCCAGCAGTCGCACCCACTATTTACGGGACAGGGGATTGTATTCCGAAGCTTTCTTT
>TRBD1|TRBV28|NA|TRBJ1-5
CASSLDRGYQPQHF
TGTGCCAGCAGTTTAGACAGGGGGTATCAGCCCCAGCATTTT
>NA|TRBV6-1|many|TRBJ1-2
CASSMGTPRDGYTF
TGTGCCAGCAGTATGGGGACACCCAGGGACGGCTACACCTTC
>NA|TRBV19|NA|TRBJ1-5
CASRRTGNQPQHF
TGTGCCAGTAGGAGGACAGGCAATCAGCCCCAGCATTTT
>NA|TRBV12-3/TRBV12-4|NA|TRBJ2-1
CASSLGQGLGNEQFF
TGTGCCAGCAGTTTAGGGCAGGGATTAGGGAATGAGCAGTTCTTC